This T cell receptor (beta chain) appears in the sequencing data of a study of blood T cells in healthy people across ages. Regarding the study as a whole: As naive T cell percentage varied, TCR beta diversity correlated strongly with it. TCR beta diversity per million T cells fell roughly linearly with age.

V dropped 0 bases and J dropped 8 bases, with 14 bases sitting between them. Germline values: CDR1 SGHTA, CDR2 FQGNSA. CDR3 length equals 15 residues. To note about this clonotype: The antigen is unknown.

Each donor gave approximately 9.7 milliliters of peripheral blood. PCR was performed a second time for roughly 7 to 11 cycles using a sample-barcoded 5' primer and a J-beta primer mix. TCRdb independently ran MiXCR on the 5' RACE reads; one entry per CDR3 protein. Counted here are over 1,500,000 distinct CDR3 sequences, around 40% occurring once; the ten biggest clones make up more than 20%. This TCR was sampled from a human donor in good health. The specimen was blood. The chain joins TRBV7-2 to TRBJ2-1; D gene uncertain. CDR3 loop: CASSLAAGSYDEQFF. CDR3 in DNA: TGTGCCAGCAGCTTAGCTGCAGGTTCTTACGATGAGCAGTTCTTC. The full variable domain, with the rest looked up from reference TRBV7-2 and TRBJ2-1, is GAGVSQSPSNKVTEKGKDVELRCDPISGHTALYWYRQSLGQGLEFLIYFQGNSAPDKSGLPSDRFSAERTGGSVSTLTIQRTQQEDSAVYLCASSLAAGSYDEQFFGPGTRLTVL.